This T cell receptor beta chain was documented in a study of persistence of HIV-infected CD4 T cells. About the research overall: Donors were ART-treated; their CMV- and Gag-responding CD4+ T cells were isolated.

Stimulation used about 9.5 ug/mL lysate from CMV-infected fibroblasts. CD40L-negative CD69-negative CD45RO-high memory CD4+ T cells were sorted as populations depleted of antigen-responding cells. An approximately 19-hour stimulation of CD8-depleted PBMCs used anti-CD28/CD49d costimulation, CD40-blocking antibody and enfuvirtide. This was the immunoSEQ version 4 assay in survey mode. Each sample used up to about 1 ug genomic DNA diluted to about 10 ng/uL. The table came from immunoSEQ multiplex PCR; TCRdb's copy has only in-frame clones and leaves some out. The profile covers over 25,000 clones, with approximately 85% appearing a single time and more than 0.85% taken by the ten largest. Details on this clone: Its cognate antigen is unknown.

Study outcomes and limitations: Degenerate expanded CDR3beta sequences were enriched among CMV- and Gag-responding cells.

Trimming took off 1 base at V and 3 bases at J, with 16 bases between the two ends. The CDR3 loop spans 17 amino acids. The germline CDR1 and CDR2 sequences are MDHEN and SYDVKM. The rearrangement joins TRBV28 to TRBJ2-1; a possible D gene is TRBD2 (7 bases). This TCR derives from an adult man with HIV who was CMV-seropositive. The sample was CD4+ T cells sorted from PBMCs after approximately 19-hour stimulation, taken from a patient who received antiretroviral therapy. The CDR3 nucleotides are TGTGCCAGCAGTTTATTCGGGGGAGGGGGGAGCTACAATGAGCAGTTCTTC. Protein: CASSLFGGGGSYNEQFF.